Listed below are T cell receptor beta chains from one sample, sequenced in a study of long-term antiretroviral therapy in people with HIV. TCRdb keeps only in-frame clones here, not all; method: immunoSEQ multiplex PCR. The repertoire has approximately 25,000 clones, around three quarters of them found once; the top ten carry around 10%. The sequencing here drew on unsorted PBMCs, taken 2.1 years after starting antiretroviral therapy. The receptors stem from a man under 40 with HIV. The CDR3 runs from the conserved cysteine through the conserved F or W. The D gene is left open where the match is weak. Only part of the rows carry a size: once, few, many, or a class if the clone is expanded.

d_gene,v_gene,abundance,j_gene,CDR3aa,CDR3nt
TRBD1,TRBV28,few,TRBJ1-5,CASRSSTGTTYSNQPQHF,TGTGCCAGCAGATCATCGACAGGGACCACCTATAGCAATCAGCCCCAGCATTTT
-,TRBV2,-,TRBJ2-2,CASSEAGHLNTGELFF,TGTGCCAGCAGTGAAGCGGGACACCTAAACACCGGGGAGCTGTTTTTT
TRBD2,TRBV27,-,TRBJ2-1,CASSSSGGPTGNEQFF,TGTGCCAGCAGTTCGAGCGGGGGGCCAACAGGCAATGAGCAGTTCTTC
-,TRBV7-9,-,TRBJ2-7,CASSLAANYEQYF,TGTGCCAGCAGCTTGGCAGCGAACTACGAGCAGTACTTC
-,TRBV5-6,-,TRBJ1-5,CASSSDLDGNQPQHF,TGTGCCAGCAGCTCAGACCTAGACGGTAATCAGCCCCAGCATTTT
TRBD2,TRBV7-9,-,TRBJ2-2,CASSLASGTPGELFF,TGTGCCAGCAGCTTAGCCAGCGGGACGCCCGGGGAGCTGTTTTTT
TRBD2,TRBV9,few,TRBJ2-7,CASSPPSGTSGRYEQYF,TGTGCCAGCAGCCCTCCTTCCGGGACTAGCGGGAGATACGAGCAGTACTTC
-,TRBV5-5,-,TRBJ2-3,CASSMTPAQRDTQYF,TGTGCCAGCAGCATGACTCCCGCTCAGAGAGATACGCAGTATTTT
-,TRBV5-1,-,TRBJ1-4,CASSLRGINEKLFF,TGCGCCAGCAGCTTAAGGGGGATTAATGAAAAACTGTTTTTT
TRBD1,TRBV4-1,few,TRBJ1-6,CASSQEGGGRSPLHF,TGCGCCAGCAGCCAAGAGGGAGGGGGCAGGTCACCCCTCCACTTT
-,TRBV18,-,TRBJ1-5,CASSLQTGLGQPQHF,TGTGCCAGCTCACTTCAGACAGGCCTAGGGCAGCCCCAGCATTTT
TRBD2,TRBV18,-,TRBJ2-1,CASSPLTSGSYNEQFF,TGTGCCAGCTCACCTCTAACTAGCGGGAGTTACAATGAGCAGTTCTTC
-,TRBV11-3,-,TRBJ2-1,CASSLGPINEQFF,TGTGCCAGCAGCTTAGGGCCGATTAATGAGCAGTTCTTC
-,TRBV9,-,TRBJ1-1,CASSVEGGTEAFF,TGTGCCAGCAGCGTAGAGGGGGGCACTGAAGCTTTCTTT
TRBD2,TRBV30,-,TRBJ2-1,CAWKIGLAGVEQFF,TGTGCCTGGAAGATCGGACTAGCGGGAGTGGAGCAGTTCTTC
TRBD1,TRBV9,-,TRBJ2-1,CASSASGTGGNEQFF,TGTGCCAGCAGCGCCTCCGGGACAGGGGGCAATGAGCAGTTCTTC
TRBD1,TRBV28,few,TRBJ2-7,CASSHRGAYEQYF,TGTGCCAGCAGTCACAGGGGAGCCTACGAGCAGTACTTC
TRBD1,TRBV5-4,-,TRBJ2-7,CASSLGQGAVYEQYF,TGTGCCAGCAGCTTGGGACAGGGGGCCGTATACGAGCAGTACTTC
TRBD1,TRBV18,few,TRBJ2-2,CASSPRQGGSTGELFF,TGTGCCAGCTCACCCCGACAGGGGGGTTCCACCGGGGAGCTGTTTTTT
TRBD2,TRBV30,-,TRBJ2-7,CAWSGTSGFYEQYF,TGTGCCTGGAGTGGGACTAGCGGATTCTACGAGCAGTACTTC
-,TRBV28,-,TRBJ2-5,CASRPDADQETQYF,TGTGCCAGCAGACCTGACGCGGACCAAGAGACCCAGTACTTC
TRBD1,TRBV9,-,TRBJ1-1,CARMTGMGAFF,TGTGCCAGAATGACAGGGATGGGAGCTTTCTTT
-,TRBV5-1,few,TRBJ2-3,CASSSEGGTDTQYF,TGCGCCAGCAGCTCGGAGGGGGGCACAGATACGCAGTATTTT
-,TRBV27,-,TRBJ1-5,CASTPPADQPQHF,TGTGCCAGCACCCCCCCCGCGGATCAGCCCCAGCATTTT
TRBD2,TRBV11-2,-,TRBJ2-5,CASSQALAGGRGTQYF,TGTGCCAGCAGCCAGGCCCTTGCGGGGGGGCGGGGGACCCAGTACTTC
-,TRBV5-1,-,TRBJ1-2,CASSGSINYGYTF,TGCGCCAGCAGCGGTAGTATTAACTATGGCTACACCTTC
-,TRBV27,once,TRBJ2-5,CASRQQETQYF,TGTGCCAGCAGACAACAAGAGACCCAGTACTTC
TRBD2,TRBV11-3,-,TRBJ2-2,CASSTAGVKDVNTGELFF,TGTGCCAGCAGCACAGCGGGAGTTAAGGACGTGAACACCGGGGAGCTGTTTTTT